Listed below are T cell receptor beta chains from one sample, sequenced in a study of naive and memory T cell subsets. TCRdb re-analysed the UMI-ligation and nested PCR reads in MiXCR, keeping a single row per CDR3 protein. The table shows about 140,000 distinct CDR3 sequences, with approximately 18% occurring only once. Source material: naive CD8+ T cells from blood. These receptors were taken from a human donor in good health. Each CDR3 is given with its conserved first and last residue. Each record gives: J gene, V gene, clone size, D gene, CDR3 protein, CDR3 DNA. The D gene is left open where the match is weak. Clone size is shown for a subset of rows, as once, few, many or a class of expanded clone.

TRBJ2-5	TRBV12-5	NA	NA	CASGLWSQETQYF	TGTGCTAGTGGTTTGTGGTCCCAAGAGACCCAGTACTTC
TRBJ2-7	TRBV12-5	NA	NA	CASGFQTGREAYEQYF	TGTGCTAGTGGTTTCCAAACAGGGCGGGAAGCCTACGAGCAGTACTTC
TRBJ2-2	TRBV28	NA	NA	CASSKGDPGELFF	TGTGCCAGCAGTAAGGGTGATCCCGGGGAGCTGTTTTTT
TRBJ1-1	TRBV4-3	NA	NA	CASSQDSGANTEAFF	TGCGCCAGCAGCCAAGATAGCGGGGCGAACACTGAAGCTTTCTTT
TRBJ1-1	TRBV27	few	NA	CASSLTLSPFTEAFF	TGTGCCAGCAGTTTAACACTAAGCCCATTCACTGAAGCTTTCTTT
TRBJ2-4	TRBV4-3	NA	NA	CASSQDSGPPVF	TGCGCCAGCAGCCAAGACTCAGGGCCTCCGGTCTTC
TRBJ1-4	TRBV27	NA	NA	CASSLSLDTNEKLFF	TGTGCCAGCAGTTTGTCTTTAGATACTAATGAAAAACTGTTTTTT
TRBJ1-5	TRBV7-9	NA	NA	CASSLGGLGQPQHF	TGTGCCAGCAGCCTAGGGGGATTAGGTCAGCCCCAGCATTTT
TRBJ2-1	TRBV2	NA	NA	CASSEVGRDNEQFF	TGTGCCAGCAGTGAAGTAGGCAGAGACAATGAGCAGTTCTTC
TRBJ2-3	TRBV14	NA	NA	CASSQVPVTQYF	TGTGCCAGCAGCCAAGTTCCGGTTACGCAGTATTTT
TRBJ2-1	TRBV7-9	few	TRBD1	CASSPWTGRSSYNEQFF	TGTGCCAGCAGCCCGTGGACAGGGCGTAGCTCCTACAATGAGCAGTTCTTC
TRBJ2-1	TRBV6-5	few	TRBD2	CASSYSRRIREGGYNEQFF	TGTGCCAGCAGTTACTCGAGGCGCATCCGGGAGGGAGGATACAATGAGCAGTTCTTC
TRBJ2-7	TRBV20-1	NA	NA	CSARTYGTSYEQYF	TGCAGTGCTAGAACATACGGGACGAGCTACGAGCAGTACTTC
TRBJ2-6	TRBV7-9	few	NA	CASSLQSPGANVLTF	TGTGCCAGCAGCTTGCAGTCACCTGGGGCCAACGTCCTGACTTTC
TRBJ1-1	TRBV6-5	few	NA	CASSYSTGITEAFF	TGTGCCAGCAGTTACTCCACAGGGATCACTGAAGCTTTCTTT
TRBJ2-3	TRBV12-3/TRBV12-4	NA	NA	CASTVGPATDTQYF	TGTGCCAGCACCGTAGGGCCAGCCACAGATACGCAGTATTTT
TRBJ2-7	TRBV12-3/TRBV12-4	NA	NA	CASSINSYEQYF	TGTGCCAGCAGTATAAACTCCTACGAGCAGTACTTC
TRBJ2-1	TRBV12-5	few	NA	CASGLTSGYTSYNEQFF	TGTGCTAGTGGTTTGACAAGCGGATATACCTCCTACAATGAGCAGTTCTTC